This TCR beta chain was obtained from a study of blood T cell repertoires in COVID-19. About the research overall: Nucleic acid was either cDNA or gDNA, and it came from T cells, B-cell-depleted T cells, or PBMCs.

In the original processing: Cell counts per sample came from amplifying reference gene primers. Libraries were prepared by immunoSEQ multiplex PCR; TCRdb keeps only in-frame clonotypes and omits some of them. The V and J calls and clone size are taken from that table; D and trimming were inferred from the DNA. The table shows 250,000 to 300,000 clones, with more than 85% occurring only once. Sequences were obtained from peripheral blood. The clonotype was recovered from a man in his late teens or twenties with active or convalescent COVID-19.

The CDR3 DNA reads TGTGCCAGCAACGAGGGAAATGAGCAGTTCTTC. Translation gives CASNEGNEQFF. The chain recombines TRBV28 with TRBJ2-1, with D perhaps TRBD2 (5 bases). V was cut by 7 bases and J by 7 bases, with 8 bases left in between. CDR1 is MDHEN, CDR2 SYDVKM, per germline. This CDR3 spans 11 amino acids.